Below, 31 T cell receptor beta chains from the same sample are listed, as sequenced in a study of T cell responses to AZD1222 COVID-19 vaccine. The repertoire was sequenced with immunoSEQ multiplex PCR; TCRdb's copy has only in-frame clones and lacks some. The table has approximately 200,000 clones, just over 90% seen once; the top ten hold roughly 3.5%. The material was peripheral blood, obtained 28 days after the second AZD1222 dose. All receptors derive from an adult who received the AZD1222 COVID-19 vaccine.

This sequence joins TRBV30 and TRBJ1-1; D not resolved. The germline V gene has CDR1 GTSNPN and CDR2 SVGIG (reference sequence). The CDR3 is 12 amino acids. V lost 2 bases, J lost 11 bases, and 15 bases lay in between. DNA of the CDR3: TGTGCCTGGAGTTCGGGCAGAGGAGACGCTTTCTTT. As protein: CAWSSGRGDAFF.

CDR3 in DNA: TGTGCCAGCAGTGAAAGTGATAGGGGAAGGGAAAAACTGTTTTTT. It codes for CASSESDRGREKLFF. V usage is TRBV2 and J usage is TRBJ1-4; tentative D call: TRBD1 (5 bases). CDR1 is SNHLY, CDR2 FYNNEI, per germline. V lost 2 bases, J lost 8 bases, and 15 bases lay in between. The CDR3 covers 15 residues. Full variable domain (remainder filled in from reference TRBV2 and TRBJ1-4): EPEVTQTPSHQVTQMGQEVILRCVPISNHLYFYWYRQILGQKVEFLVSFYNNEISEKSEIFDDQFSVERPDGSNFTLKIRSTKLEDSAMYFCASSESDRGREKLFFGSGTQLSVL.

The rearrangement links TRBV6-5 to TRBJ1-2; no definite D call. The CDR3 is made up of 10 amino acids. The germline CDR1 and CDR2 sequences are MNHEY and SVGAGI. Between the trimmed V and J ends, which lost 6 bases and 14 bases, there was a span of 13 bases. For the CDR3, the DNA is TGTGCCAGCAGCGACGGGAGGCGGACCTTC. It codes for CASSDGRRTF.

The CDR3: CASSLNRATDTQYF. The CDR3 region has the DNA TGTGCCAGCAGTTTAAACAGGGCAACAGATACGCAGTATTTT. V and J are TRBV28 and TRBJ2-3, with a weak D call TRBD1 (6 bases). CDR3 length: 14 residues. The V gene's germline CDR1 is MDHEN and CDR2 SYDVKM. The V and J ends lost 2 bases and 3 bases respectively, with 9 bases between them.

This chain links TRBV12-3 or TRBV12-4 with TRBJ2-7; weak D call: TRBD1 (5 bases). The V end lost 5 bases, the J end lost 3 bases, and 11 bases lay between the germline ends. The CDR3 length is 13 residues. This CDR3 is CASSPTRVYEQYF. CDR3 bases: TGTGCCAGCAGTCCTACCAGGGTCTACGAGCAGTACTTC.

This chain joins TRBV5-4 and TRBJ2-2; 9 nucleotides line up with TRBD1. This CDR3 is built from 15 residues. V lost 4 bases, J lost 5 bases, and 6 bases stayed unmatched. Germline V gene sequence: CDR1 SGHNT, CDR2 YYREEE (reference sequence). CDR3 coding DNA: TGTGCCAGCAGCCAAACCGGGACAGGGACCGGGGAGCTGTTTTTT. This codes for CASSQTGTGTGELFF.

This rearrangement joins TRBV7-9 to TRBJ1-4; 8 bases are shared with TRBD1. V lost 4 bases and J lost 1; bases outside the gene matches: 5. This CDR3 has 16 residues. Germline V CDR1 and CDR2: SEHNR, FQNEAQ (reference sequence). The CDR3, as DNA: TGTGCCAGCAGCTCGCGGGACAGGCGAACTAATGAAAAACTGTTTTTT. Its translation: CASSSRDRRTNEKLFF.

The J gene is TRBJ2-7, the V gene TRBV6-2 or TRBV6-3, with D hard to call. The CDR3 runs 13 residues. Between the trimmed V and J ends, which lost 6 bases and 4 bases, there was a span of 13 bases. Germline CDR1 MNHEY, CDR2 SVGEGT. In DNA, the CDR3 is TGTGCCAGCAGCTCTGGATGGGTGTACGAGCAGTACTTC. Residues: CASSSGWVYEQYF.

This clone was counted between two and nine times. The rearrangement links TRBV7-3 to TRBJ2-1, with TRBD2 matching 9 bases. V lost 1 base to trimming and J lost 1 base; unmatched junction nucleotides: 5. In germline, CDR1 is SGHTA, CDR2 FQGTGA. The CDR3 extends over 17 amino acids. The CDR3 region is CASSLRASGISYNEQFF. For the CDR3, the DNA is TGTGCCAGCAGCTTAAGGGCTAGCGGGATATCCTACAATGAGCAGTTCTTC.

The chain couples TRBV28 to TRBJ2-5, with D perhaps being TRBD1 or TRBD2 (5 bases each). CDR3 length equals 15 residues. CDR1 and CDR2 (germline): MDHEN, SYDVKM. V lost 6 bases to trimming and J lost 1 base, with 15 bases between them. The CDR3 sequence: CASSLPSGLQETQYF. The CDR3 region has the DNA TGTGCCAGCAGCCTGCCGTCGGGGCTCCAAGAGACCCAGTACTTC. The variable domain in full, completed from reference TRBV28 and TRBJ2-5, reads DVKVTQSSRYLVKRTGEKVFLECVQDMDHENMFWYRQDPGLGLRLIYFSYDVKMKEKGDIPEGYSVSREKKERFSLILESASTNQTSMYLCASSLPSGLQETQYFGPGTRLLVL.

The rearrangement joins TRBV3-1 (or the pseudogene TRBV3-2) to TRBJ2-7, with D possibly TRBD2 on 5 matching bases. Per germline, CDR1 LGHDT and CDR2 YNNKEL (reference sequence). The CDR3 runs to 15 residues. The germline V and J ends were trimmed by 4 bases and 3 bases, with 16 bases remaining between them. Written as DNA, the CDR3 is TGTGCCAGCAGCCGCCCCGGGCCCGAGGGCTACGAGCAGTACTTC. Its translation: CASSRPGPEGYEQYF.

The chain links TRBV27 to TRBJ2-5; D perhaps matches TRBD1 (6 bases). Deletions cut 2 bases from V and 2 bases from J, with 9 bases between. Looked up from germline, CDR1 is MNHEY and CDR2 is SMNVEV (reference sequence). The CDR3 is 14 residues long. Written as DNA, the CDR3 is TGTGCCAGCAGTTTACTGGGGACACAAGAGACCCAGTACTTC. Protein product: CASSLLGTQETQYF.

This clone has only one observation. DNA of the CDR3: TGTGCCAGCAGCCCCGAGGCGGAGGGAGAGACCCAGTACTTC. It is translated as CASSPEAEGETQYF. This chain connects TRBV7-9 to TRBJ2-5, with D possibly matching TRBD2 (6 bases). V lost 5 bases, J lost 4 bases, and 14 bases lay in between. The CDR3 totals 14 residues. CDR1 SEHNR and CDR2 FQNEAQ come from the germline V gene (reference sequence).

V gene TRBV11-2 combines with J gene TRBJ1-2; no definite D call. The CDR3 consists of 12 residues. The germline V gene encodes CDR1 SGHAT and CDR2 FQNNGV. Trimming took off 4 bases at V and 4 bases at J, with 7 bases between the two ends. CDR3: CASSWEGYGYTF. The CDR3 bases are TGTGCCAGCAGCTGGGAGGGCTATGGCTACACCTTC. Together with reference TRBV11-2 and TRBJ1-2, the CDR3 gives the full variable domain: EAGVAQSPRYKIIEKRQSVAFWCNPISGHATLYWYQQILGQGPKLLIQFQNNGVVDDSQLPKDRFSAERLKGVDSTLKIQPAKLEDSAVYLCASSWEGYGYTFGSGTRLTVV.

The chain uses TRBV4-1 and TRBJ2-1; TRBD2 matches at 9 bases. Germline CDR1 reads MGHRA; CDR2 reads YSYEKL. The CDR3 consists of 17 residues. J was trimmed by 6 bases and V by 0 bases; bases with no gene match: 9. CDR3: CASSQDPHAGGANEQFF. DNA of the CDR3: TGCGCCAGCAGCCAAGATCCCCACGCGGGAGGGGCCAATGAGCAGTTCTTC.

The rearrangement uses TRBV9 and TRBJ1-3; D remains unclear. The CDR3 extends over 17 amino acids. V was trimmed by 1 base and J by 3 bases, leaving 17 bases between them. CDR1 is SGDLS, CDR2 YYNGEE, per germline. The CDR3 is CASSVSSRIALGNTIYF. CDR3 sequence (DNA): TGTGCCAGCAGCGTAAGCAGCAGAATAGCTCTTGGAAACACCATATATTTT.

This sequence joins TRBV28 and TRBJ2-2, with D uncertain. CDR1 is MDHEN and CDR2 is SYDVKM in the germline V gene. The CDR3 is made up of 14 amino acids. The V gene lost 5 bases and the J gene lost 1 base, with 8 bases spanning the gap. The CDR3 loop reads CASSPFGNTGELFF. CDR3 in DNA: TGTGCCAGCAGTCCCTTCGGGAACACCGGGGAGCTGTTTTTT.

The V call is TRBV6-5, the J call TRBJ1-1; D unclear. Trimming shortened V by 4 bases and J by 0 bases, and 9 bases separated the two germline ends. Germline assignment: CDR1 MNHEY and CDR2 SVGAGI. There are 14 residues in the CDR3. CDR3 sequence reads: CASSLAKVNTEAFF. In DNA form, the CDR3 reads TGTGCCAGCAGTTTGGCGAAGGTGAACACTGAAGCTTTCTTT.

V usage is TRBV6-5 and J usage is TRBJ2-7; possible D gene TRBD2, 6 bases. The ends were cut back, 8 bases at V and 5 bases at J, with 16 bases in the middle. The CDR3 runs to 13 residues. Germline V gives CDR1 MNHEY, CDR2 SVGAGI. The CDR3 DNA reads TGTGCCAGCTGGATCGGAGGGCCTAACGAGCAGTACTTC. It specifies CASWIGGPNEQYF.

This clone has a single count. V gene TRBV7-6 combines with J gene TRBJ2-1, with 7 bases fitting TRBD2. From germline, CDR1 is SGHVS and CDR2 FNYEAQ. V shed 5 bases and J 0 bases; nucleotides not matched to a gene: 4. The length of the CDR3 is 15 residues. The CDR3, as DNA: TGTGCCAGCAGCCTCGAGCGGGACTCCTACAATGAGCAGTTCTTC. This encodes CASSLERDSYNEQFF. The full variable domain, in which reference TRBV7-6 and TRBJ2-1 provide the parts outside the CDR3, is GAGVSQSPRYKVTKRGQDVALRCDPISGHVSLYWYRQALGQGPEFLTYFNYEAQQDKSGLPNDRFSAERPEGSISTLTIQRTEQRDSAMYRCASSLERDSYNEQFFGPGTRLTVL.

For this clone: In the same sample, other DNA sequences code for this CDR3. The chain joins TRBV30 to TRBJ2-2, with 7 bases matching TRBD1. CDR3 length: 13 amino acids. The germline gives CDR1 GTSNPN, CDR2 SVGIG (reference sequence). Trimming removed 7 bases from V and 5 bases from J; junction bases left unmatched: 7. CDR3 nucleotide sequence: TGTGCCTCCCGACAGGGTGGAACCGGGGAGCTGTTTTTT. It codes for CASRQGGTGELFF.

The rearrangement joins TRBV6-2 or TRBV6-3 to TRBJ2-7; D gene unclear. CDR1 and CDR2 (germline): MNHEY, SVGEGT. This CDR3 spans 12 amino acids. Trimming took 5 bases from V and 1 from J, leaving 6 bases between them. In DNA, the CDR3 is TGTGCCAGCAGTCAGAGTTCCTACGAGCAGTACTTC. Its translation is CASSQSSYEQYF.

V is TRBV30 and J is TRBJ1-1; D call uncertain. CDR3 length equals 14 residues. Germline loops: CDR1 GTSNPN, CDR2 SVGIG (reference sequence). The V and J ends lost 4 bases and 0 bases respectively, with 12 bases between them. The CDR3 loop is CAWTPSAMNTEAFF. The CDR3 region has the DNA TGTGCCTGGACCCCCAGCGCGATGAACACTGAAGCTTTCTTT.

The CDR3 reads CASSLVGGATNEKLFF. The CDR3 DNA sequence: TGCGCCAGCAGCTTGGTTGGGGGCGCAACTAATGAAAAACTGTTTTTT. The V gene is TRBV5-1, the J gene TRBJ1-4, with D possibly TRBD1 on 6 matching bases. V was trimmed by 0 bases and J by 0 bases, leaving 9 bases between them. The CDR3 length is 16 residues. Germline V lookup: CDR1 SGHRS, CDR2 YFSETQ.

The CDR3 region is CASSEWTGVYNEQFF. Written as DNA, the CDR3 is TGTGCCAGCAGTGAATGGACAGGGGTCTACAATGAGCAGTTCTTC. The rearrangement uses TRBV25-1 and TRBJ2-1; 9 bases agree with TRBD1. V lost 1 base to trimming and J lost 3 bases; unmatched junction nucleotides: 1. The CDR3 is made up of 15 amino acids. Germline CDR1 reads MGHDK; CDR2 reads SYGVNS.

The count of this clone is one. This chain uses TRBV6-5 with TRBJ1-5; the D gene is possibly TRBD1 (5 bases). Trimming stripped 2 bases from V and 3 bases from J, with 8 bases between. Per germline, CDR1 MNHEY and CDR2 SVGAGI. The CDR3 sequence is 14 residues long. The CDR3 region is CASSYGGYNQPQHF. CDR3 in DNA: TGTGCCAGCAGTTACGGGGGGTACAATCAGCCCCAGCATTTT.

V gene TRBV9 combines with J gene TRBJ2-1; D might be TRBD2 (6 bases). The germline V gene encodes CDR1 SGDLS and CDR2 YYNGEE. With 4 bases removed from V and 8 bases from J, the gap between germline ends came to 22 bases. The CDR3 sequence is 16 residues long. The CDR3 sequence: CASSRGLLLGQDEQFF. Here the CDR3 DNA reads TGTGCCAGCAGCAGGGGACTCCTCCTTGGCCAAGATGAGCAGTTCTTC.

The chain carries TRBV2 and TRBJ2-1, with D possibly matching TRBD2 (6 bases). V was pared by 7 bases and J by 0 bases, with 10 bases between. Germline CDR1 reads SNHLY; CDR2 reads FYNNEI. The CDR3 runs 14 residues. Written as DNA, the CDR3 is TGTGCCAGCAAACATAGCGGCTCCTACAATGAGCAGTTCTTC. It is translated as CASKHSGSYNEQFF.

This clone was observed a single time. The chain uses TRBV5-5 and TRBJ2-7; perhaps TRBD2 as D (6 bases). Trimming stripped 0 bases from V and 4 bases from J, with 11 bases between. Germline CDR1 reads SGHKS; CDR2 reads YYEKEE (reference sequence). This CDR3 comprises 14 residues. The CDR3 bases are TGTGCCAGCAGCTTGGTAGTCGGAGGGTACGAGCAGTACTTC. Translating it yields CASSLVVGGYEQYF. The full variable domain, in which reference TRBV5-5 and TRBJ2-7 provide the parts outside the CDR3, is DAGVTQSPTHLIKTRGQQVTLRCSPISGHKSVSWYQQVLGQGPQFIFQYYEKEERGRGNFPDRFSARQFPNYSSELNVNALLLGDSALYLCASSLVVGGYEQYFGPGTRLTVT.

CDR3 sequence: CATSNPIAGGRDEQFF. In DNA form, the CDR3 reads TGTGCCACCAGCAATCCCATAGCGGGAGGACGGGATGAGCAGTTCTTC. This chain links TRBV15 with TRBJ2-1, with TRBD2 matching 10 bases. The CDR3 loop spans 16 amino acids. CDR1 is LNHNV, CDR2 YYDKDF, per germline (reference sequence). J lost 8 bases, V lost 4 bases, and 11 bases had no gene match. Drawing the rest from reference TRBV15 and TRBJ2-1, the complete variable domain is DAMVIQNPRYQVTQFGKPVTLSCSQTLNHNVMYWYQQKSSQAPKLLFHYYDKDFNNEADTPDNFQSRRPNTSFCFLDIRSPGLGDTAMYLCATSNPIAGGRDEQFFGPGTRLTVL.

This clone was observed once. The chain joins TRBV10-3 to TRBJ1-5, with unresolved D. The germline CDR1 and CDR2 sequences are ENHRY and SYGVKD. With 6 bases removed from V and 0 bases from J, the gap between germline ends came to 6 bases. This CDR3 comprises 13 residues. The CDR3 loop is CAIRGASNQPQHF. In nucleotides, the CDR3 is TGTGCCATCAGGGGAGCTAGCAATCAGCCCCAGCATTTT.